The next 9 T cell receptor beta chains were all read from a single sample in a study of technical replicates of blood from a few donors. This table comes from immunoSEQ multiplex PCR, and its TCRdb copy is limited to in-frame clones, with some not included. The repertoire has approximately 81,000 clones, about 81% of them found once; the top ten carry roughly 3.9%. The sample was PBMCs. All receptors come from a human donor in good health. Some clones in this sample may be carry-over from other donors' samples.

V gene TRBV28 combines with J gene TRBJ2-7; 7 bases are shared with TRBD1. After removal of 3 bases from V and 4 bases from J, the junction contained 6 bases not matched to a gene. The CDR3 spans 14 residues. CDR1 is MDHEN, CDR2 SYDVKM, per germline. CDR3: CASSFPGQTYEQYF. The CDR3 coding sequence is TGTGCCAGCAGTTTTCCGGGACAGACTTACGAGCAGTACTTC.

The chain links TRBV4-3 to TRBJ1-6; D possibly corresponds to TRBD1 (5 bases). Trimming pared 8 bases from V and 5 bases from J, leaving 16 bases between. Germline loops: CDR1 LGHNA, CDR2 YSLEER. This CDR3 comprises 15 residues. This CDR3 is CASRQTPNNNSPLHF. CDR3 DNA sequence: TGCGCCAGCCGACAGACGCCTAATAATAATTCACCCCTCCACTTT.

The V gene is TRBV25-1, the J gene TRBJ2-7, with TRBD2 matching over 7 bases. The CDR3 runs to 15 residues. V was clipped by 4 bases and J by 3 bases; unmatched bases: 9. Germline assignment: CDR1 MGHDK and CDR2 SYGVNS. The CDR3 is CASSVGTTGDYEQYF. DNA of the CDR3: TGTGCCAGCAGTGTCGGGACTACCGGAGACTACGAGCAGTACTTC.

The rearrangement uses TRBV6-5 and TRBJ1-4; 9 nucleotides agree with TRBD1. V lost 5 bases, J lost 17 bases, and 12 bases stayed unmatched. This CDR3 contains 13 residues. Germline V gene lookup returns CDR1 MNHEY and CDR2 SVGAGI. CDR3 amino acids: CASSQTNRDRVFF. The CDR3 DNA reads as TGTGCCAGCAGTCAGACCAACCGGGACAGGGTATTTTTT.

The V call is TRBV29-1, the J call TRBJ2-3; the D gene is possibly TRBD1 (6 bases). Germline assignment: CDR1 SQVTM and CDR2 ANQGSEA. This CDR3 has 13 residues. The ends were cut back, 3 bases at V and 2 bases at J, with 9 bases in the middle. The CDR3 reads CSVDPGATDTQYF. CDR3 coding DNA: TGCAGCGTTGACCCAGGGGCCACAGATACGCAGTATTTT.

This chain uses TRBV25-1 with TRBJ1-6, with 7 bases identical to TRBD1. Germline V CDR1 and CDR2: MGHDK, SYGVNS. The CDR3 length is 14 residues. V gave up 6 bases and J gave up 4 bases; unmatched junction bases: 3. This CDR3 is CASRPTGYNSPLHF. In DNA, the CDR3 is TGTGCCAGCAGACCGACAGGGTATAATTCACCCCTCCACTTT.

This clone was picked up one time. The genes are TRBV4-2 and TRBJ2-5; 16 bases line up with TRBD2. The V and J ends lost 0 bases and 7 bases, in that order; junction bases with no gene match: 2. Germline V gene sequence: CDR1 LGHNA, CDR2 YNFKEQ. CDR3 length: 16 amino acids. The CDR3 region has the DNA TGTGCCAGCAGCCAAGATGGGACTAGCGGGGGGGGGACCCAGTACTTC. The encoded protein is CASSQDGTSGGGTQYF.

V gene TRBV6-4 combines with J gene TRBJ2-7, with a possible D match to TRBD2 (5 bases). There are 14 residues in the CDR3. V lost 2 bases to trimming and J lost 7 bases, with 15 bases between them. Germline values: CDR1 MRHNA, CDR2 SNTAGT. The CDR3 sequence is CASSDATLVREQYF. CDR3 nucleotide sequence: TGTGCCAGCAGTGACGCCACACTAGTGAGAGAGCAGTACTTC.

The chain carries TRBV6-4 and TRBJ2-1; TRBD2 matches 11 bases. After removal of 0 bases from V and 2 bases from J, the junction contained 0 bases not matched to a gene. The CDR3 runs to 16 residues. CDR1 MRHNA and CDR2 SNTAGT come from the germline V gene. CDR3 in amino acids: CASSDSSGRAYNEQFF. CDR3 in DNA: TGTGCCAGCAGTGACTCTAGCGGGAGGGCCTACAATGAGCAGTTCTTC.